This T cell receptor beta chain comes out of a study of blood T cell repertoires in COVID-19. Background on the study: The origin of the acute and convalescent COVID-19 samples was the United States, Italy and Spain. T cells, B-cell-depleted T cells, or PBMCs provided the cDNA or gDNA that served as material.

Original processing methods: For nucleated cells, counts were estimated from reference gene primer amplification. Generated by immunoSEQ multiplex PCR, the TCRdb table keeps only in-frame clones and is missing some. V, J and clone size reflect that table, while D and trimming were determined from the DNA. The repertoire has about 46,000 clones, about 89% of them found once; the top ten carry approximately 16%. V was pared by 2 bases and J by 2 bases, with 2 bases of the junction left unmatched. The CDR3 contains 15 residues. Per the germline V gene, CDR1 is MGHRA and CDR2 is YSYEKL. This clone is a singleton in its sample. In the same sample, other DNA sequences code for this CDR3.

The V and J genes are TRBV4-1 and TRBJ2-7; TRBD2 matches at 11 bases. The TCR originated in a human donor in a cohort sampled during active COVID-19. Sequenced: peripheral blood. CDR3 sequence: CASSQLAGGTYEQYF. The CDR3 coding sequence is TGCGCCAGCAGCCAACTAGCGGGAGGCACCTACGAGCAGTACTTC.